A single sample gave rise to the 21 T cell receptor beta chains below, sequenced in a study of cytomegalovirus exposure and HLA in healthy donors. The PCR was carried out with 60 Vbeta primers and 13 Jbeta primers. Some clones are missing from TCRdb's copy, which holds only in-frame ones; the method was immunoSEQ multiplex PCR. The profile shows 100,000 or so clones, over 75% of them singletons. Sequencing was done on a sample of PBMCs. Every receptor here comes from a man aged 25 to 45 in good health and CMV-seropositive.

The J gene is TRBJ1-2, the V gene TRBV5-1; no definite D call. Germline V gives CDR1 SGHRS, CDR2 YFSETQ. The CDR3 has 14 residues. Trimming removed 0 bases from V and 3 bases from J, with 9 bases in between. In DNA form, the CDR3 reads TGCGCCAGCAGCTTGGCCCGGGAATACTATGGCTACACCTTC. It translates to CASSLAREYYGYTF.

The chain carries TRBV5-1 and TRBJ1-1, with 12 bases aligning to TRBD1. V was clipped by 4 bases and J by 7 bases; unmatched bases: 5. The CDR3 length is 14 residues. Germline CDR1 and CDR2: SGHRS and YFSETQ. The CDR3 reads CASSNRDRGLEAFF. CDR3 sequence (DNA): TGCGCCAGCAGCAACCGGGACAGGGGGCTTGAAGCTTTCTTT. Variable domain in full (rest from reference TRBV5-1 and TRBJ1-1): KAGVTQTPRYLIKTRGQQVTLSCSPISGHRSVSWYQQTPGQGLQFLFEYFSETQRNKGNFPGRFSGRQFSNSRSEMNVSTLELGDSALYLCASSNRDRGLEAFFGQGTRLTVV.

V and J are TRBV19 and TRBJ1-1; D is perhaps TRBD1 (5 bases). Germline CDR1 is LNHDA and CDR2 is SQIVND (reference sequence). The V end was cut by 10 bases, the J end by 1 base, with 13 bases between. The length of the CDR3 is 13 residues. Here the CDR3 reads CATRAGRNTEAFF. The CDR3 DNA reads TGTGCCACACGGGCGGGGCGGAACACTGAAGCTTTCTTT.

This clone was detected only once. V gene TRBV5-6 combines with J gene TRBJ1-1, with D possibly matching TRBD1 (5 bases). The CDR3 has 15 amino acids. V lost 4 bases to trimming and J lost 1 base, with 14 bases between them. Germline V gene data show CDR1 as SGHDT and CDR2 as YYEEEE. The DNA for the CDR3 is TGTGCCAGCAGCGGGGGGGGACGGGAGAACACTGAAGCTTTCTTT. It encodes CASSGGGRENTEAFF.

The chain joins TRBV11-1 to TRBJ2-3; D is ambiguous. The CDR3 runs to 12 residues. Trimming stripped 3 bases from V and 1 base from J, with 2 bases between. The germline CDR1 and CDR2 sequences are SGHAT and FQDESV (reference sequence). CDR3: CASSFGTDTQYF. In DNA, the CDR3 is TGTGCCAGCAGCTTCGGCACAGATACGCAGTATTTT. Complete variable domain (other parts from reference TRBV11-1 and TRBJ2-3): EAEVAQSPRYKITEKSQAVAFWCDPISGHATLYWYRQILGQGPELLVQFQDESVVDDSQLPKDRFSAERLKGVDSTLKIQPAELGDSAMYLCASSFGTDTQYFGPGTRLTVL.

The table lists this clone with a count of one. The genes are TRBV18 and TRBJ2-7; possible D gene TRBD2, 6 bases. This CDR3 spans 17 amino acids. The V end was cut by 4 bases, the J end by 0 bases, with 19 bases between. Germline CDR1 is KGHSH and CDR2 is LQKENI. The CDR3 is CASSQPSSGTYSYEQYF. As DNA, the CDR3 is TGTGCCAGCTCACAACCAAGTTCCGGGACTTACTCCTACGAGCAGTACTTC.

Only one count was recorded for this clone. The V gene is TRBV7-3, the J gene TRBJ1-2; TRBD1 agrees at 7 bases. This CDR3 spans 13 amino acids. Germline lookup yields CDR1 SGHTA and CDR2 FQGTGA. Unmatched junction bases numbered 1, after V lost 2 bases and J lost 4 bases. Here the CDR3 reads CASSLRDSYGYTF. The CDR3 DNA sequence: TGTGCCAGCAGCTTACGGGACAGCTATGGCTACACCTTC.

This clone was counted once. A junction boundary mismatches the germline segment, possibly from a read error. The V and J genes are TRBV5-4 and TRBJ1-6; a weak D match, TRBD1 (5 bases). The germline V gene has CDR1 SGHNT and CDR2 YYREEE (reference sequence). The CDR3 consists of 11 residues. This CDR3 reads CASSFGGESYF. CDR3 coding DNA: TGTGCCAGCAGCTTCGGGGGTGAATCCTACTTT.

The V gene is TRBV4-1, the J gene TRBJ2-7; 10 bases fit TRBD2. Germline CDR1 is MGHRA and CDR2 is YSYEKL. The CDR3 contains 19 residues. The V and J ends lost 0 bases and 0 bases, in that order; junction bases with no gene match: 11. The CDR3: CASSQEGGFSGGSSYEQYF. The DNA of the CDR3 is TGCGCCAGCAGCCAAGAGGGTGGGTTTAGCGGGGGGAGCTCCTACGAGCAGTACTTC.

V gene TRBV4-1 combines with J gene TRBJ1-1; 7 bases map to TRBD1. The CDR3 totals 16 residues. The V and J ends lost 1 base and 4 bases, in that order; junction bases with no gene match: 9. Germline V gene data show CDR1 as MGHRA and CDR2 as YSYEKL. The CDR3 DNA follows: TGCGCCAGCAGCCAAGGGCGCAACAGGGGAATCACTGAAGCTTTCTTT. It translates to CASSQGRNRGITEAFF.

The chain links TRBV29-1 to TRBJ2-7; 8 bases align to TRBD1. The V gene end was trimmed by 2 bases and the J gene end by 0 bases; junction bases not matched to a gene: 6. The germline V gene has CDR1 SQVTM and CDR2 ANQGSEA. The CDR3 extends over 15 amino acids. CDR3 DNA sequence: TGCAGCGTTGAATCACGGGACAGGAGCTCCTACGAGCAGTACTTC. Protein: CSVESRDRSSYEQYF.

The chain is built from TRBV5-1 and TRBJ1-4, with D possibly being TRBD1 (5 bases). The CDR3 totals 15 residues. V was cut by 0 bases and J by 10 bases, with 16 bases left in between. Germline CDR1 SGHRS, CDR2 YFSETQ. The CDR3 nucleotides are TGCGCCAGCAGCTTGGAATCACAGGACAAGGGAAAACTGTTTTTT. Translating it yields CASSLESQDKGKLFF.

This chain uses TRBV4-2 with TRBJ2-5, with D unresolved. The V and J ends lost 0 bases and 5 bases respectively, with 7 bases between them. In germline, CDR1 is LGHNA, CDR2 YNFKEQ. CDR3 length equals 13 residues. CDR3 residues: CASSQEDWETQYF. CDR3 nucleotides: TGTGCCAGCAGCCAAGAAGACTGGGAGACCCAGTACTTC.

The chain carries TRBV6-6 and TRBJ2-3, with TRBD1 matching 7 bases. Germline values: CDR1 MNHNY, CDR2 SVGAGI (reference sequence). V gave up 6 bases and J gave up 4 bases; unmatched junction bases: 7. CDR3 size: 14 residues. CDR3 sequence reads: CASRNGQGADTQYF. The CDR3 DNA follows: TGTGCCAGCAGGAACGGGCAGGGGGCAGATACGCAGTATTTT.

The genes are TRBV10-3 and TRBJ1-4, with 10 bases fitting TRBD1. CDR3 size: 13 residues. Germline V gives CDR1 ENHRY, CDR2 SYGVKD. The V segment lost 4 bases and the J segment 12 bases; nucleotides outside the gene matches: 5. Written as DNA, the CDR3 is TGTGCCATCAGTGCGGACAGGGGGGGAGAACTGTTTTTT. This codes for CAISADRGGELFF.

The J gene is TRBJ1-2, the V gene TRBV7-9; tentative D call: TRBD1 (5 bases). V was trimmed by 0 bases and J by 0 bases, leaving 8 bases between them. The CDR3 has 15 amino acids. Germline lookup yields CDR1 SEHNR and CDR2 FQNEAQ (reference sequence). This CDR3 reads CASSLAPGPNYGYTF. The DNA of the CDR3 is TGTGCCAGCAGCTTAGCTCCAGGGCCTAACTATGGCTACACCTTC.

This chain uses TRBV15 with TRBJ2-3; 8 positions agree with TRBD2. This CDR3 is built from 17 residues. CDR1 and CDR2 from the germline V gene are LNHNV and YYDKDF (reference sequence). Germline trimming cut 2 bases from V and 3 bases from J; bases unmatched to any gene: 10. Here the CDR3 reads CATSRLPSGGPTDTQYF. The CDR3 coding sequence is TGTGCCACCAGCAGACTGCCTTCGGGGGGGCCAACAGATACGCAGTATTTT.

The chain is built from TRBV28 and TRBJ1-1; D gene unclear. This CDR3 spans 17 amino acids. CDR1 MDHEN and CDR2 SYDVKM come from the germline V gene. Trimming left V 7 bases short and J 4 bases short, with 25 bases between. CDR3 in DNA: TGTGCCAGCAACTTAGGGTATGCGGCAGGAGGCTTCACTGAAGCTTTCTTT. It specifies CASNLGYAAGGFTEAFF.

The chain links TRBV5-5 to TRBJ1-2; D remains unclear. Deletions cut 3 bases from V and 2 bases from J, with 11 bases between. Germline V gene lookup returns CDR1 SGHKS and CDR2 YYEKEE (reference sequence). CDR3 length: 14 residues. CDR3 sequence: CASSSGLTNYGYTF. The DNA for the CDR3 is TGTGCCAGCAGCTCCGGTCTTACGAACTATGGCTACACCTTC.

This sequence joins TRBV11-3 and TRBJ2-2; perhaps TRBD1 as D (6 bases). Germline V gene lookup returns CDR1 SGHNT and CDR2 YENEEA. V gave up 3 bases and J gave up 7 bases, with 12 bases separating them. This CDR3 is 14 amino acids long. The CDR3 sequence is CASSFVQGGGELFF. CDR3 DNA sequence: TGTGCCAGCAGCTTCGTTCAAGGGGGCGGGGAGCTGTTTTTT.

Comments on this clone: This specimen includes other DNA sequences encoding the same CDR3. The CDR3 loop reads CASSYQGGYSPLHF. For the CDR3, the DNA is TGTGCCAGCAGTTATCAGGGAGGGTATTCACCCCTCCACTTT. The chain employs TRBV6-5 and TRBJ1-6; D is perhaps TRBD1 (5 bases). Germline V gene data show CDR1 as MNHEY and CDR2 as SVGAGI. The CDR3 consists of 14 residues. Between the trimmed V and J ends, which lost 3 bases and 8 bases, there was a span of 11 bases.